The clone carrying this TCR beta chain showed up just a few times. Its antigen is still unknown. This sample stems from a study of vaccination and CD4 T cells after COVID-19. Sequencing of cultured CD4+ T cell DNA used the Oncomine TCR Beta short-read assay. From CD4+ T cells that had been cultured, genomic DNA was extracted. TCRdb called the PCR reads again in MiXCR, with one record for every CDR3 protein. The sample gives thousands of distinct CDR3 sequences, roughly 31% of which show up once; roughly 25% is in the top ten. Treatment given: approximately 10-day PBMC culture with coronavirus spike peptide pools or control peptides (ViraFEST assay). Gathered ahead of the COVID-19 pandemic (2011-2018) were the CD4+ T cells of the unexposed donor. The length of the CDR3 is 14 residues. Germline assignment: CDR1 DFQATT and CDR2 SNEGSKA (reference sequence). V shed 5 bases, J shed 2 bases, and the junction held 4 bases outside the gene matches.

This chain joins TRBV20-1 and TRBJ2-7; 12 nucleotides match TRBD2. What was sequenced was CD4+ T cells from blood, cultured in vitro. The sequence came from a human donor in good health. DNA for the CDR3: TGCAGTGCTGGGACTAGCGGGTTTGCCTACGAGCAGTACTTC. Protein: CSAGTSGFAYEQYF.